This T cell receptor (beta chain) was captured in a study of Graves' ophthalmopathy and Graves' hyperthyroidism. The overall study: No treatment had been given when peripheral blood was collected at initial diagnosis.

CDR3 regions of TCR beta were amplified from RNA transcripts. RT-PCR was first run with HTBI primers, then multiplex PCR in a second round. TCRdb called the multiplex PCR reads again in MiXCR, with one record for every CDR3 protein. This table has hundreds of thousands of distinct CDR3 sequences, less than 55% appearing once. This clonotype was found a few times. The antigen is undetermined. Certain patients, namely those with other autoimmune diseases, uncontrolled infections, pregnancy or lactation, were excluded. Germline V gene lookup returns CDR1 SGHRS and CDR2 YFSETQ. The CDR3 is 15 residues long. V was shortened by 4 bases and J by 0 bases, with 10 bases between the two germline ends. Study-level results: Most expanded clonotypes from thyroid (those above 0.001 frequency) were also found in blood.

The sequencing sample was made of peripheral blood. The receptor was isolated from an adult man with Graves' ophthalmopathy. The V call is TRBV5-1, the J call TRBJ1-4; D is possibly TRBD1 (5 bases). The CDR3, as DNA: TGCGCCAGCAGCGCGGGGACCGCAACTAATGAAAAACTGTTTTTT. Residues: CASSAGTATNEKLFF.